This entry describes one TCR beta chain. The data belong to a study of blood T cell repertoires in COVID-19. For the study at large: Material from acute and convalescent COVID-19 was sourced from the United States, Italy and Spain. The cDNA or gDNA used as material had been derived from T cells, B-cell-depleted T cells, or PBMCs.

Original handling: Amplification of reference gene primers provided the estimated nucleated cell counts. Data came from immunoSEQ multiplex PCR; TCRdb stores just in-frame clones and leaves some out. V, J and clone size reflect that table, while D and trimming were determined from the DNA. The table lists fewer than 350,000 clones, roughly 86% of them singletons. Between the trimmed V and J ends, which lost 1 base and 6 bases, there was a span of 12 bases. From germline, CDR1 is LGHDT and CDR2 YNNKEL (reference sequence). The CDR3 length is 14 residues. The sequenced sample was peripheral blood. The sequence derives from a man aged 40-49 years with active or convalescent COVID-19. This chain uses TRBV3-1 (or the pseudogene TRBV3-2) with TRBJ1-1; tentatively, D is TRBD1 (6 bases). The CDR3, as DNA: TGTGCCAGCAGCCAAGGAGTAGGGGGGGCTGAAGCTTTCTTT. Translation: CASSQGVGGAEAFF.